The clone carrying this T cell receptor (beta chain) was counted only a few times. RNA transcripts gave rise to amplified TCR beta CDR3 regions. The TCR CDR3 was amplified in a first-round RT-PCR using the HTBI primer set. Each CDR3 protein is one row after TCRdb ran MiXCR on the multiplex PCR reads. Here the sample spans 600,000 or so distinct CDR3 sequences, around 15% being singletons. The length of the CDR3 is 15 residues. Trimming pared 0 bases from V and 4 bases from J, leaving 12 bases between. The germline V gene has CDR1 SEHNR and CDR2 FQNEAQ (reference sequence). Exclusion followed for patients with uncontrolled infection, other autoimmune disease, pregnancy or lactation. This entry comes from a study of T cells in Graves' hyperthyroidism and ophthalmopathy.

The chain has TRBV7-9 and TRBJ1-2, with a possible D match to TRBD1 (6 bases). The specimen sequenced was blood. The origin of this receptor is a woman aged 25 to 39 with Graves' hyperthyroidism. CDR3 residues: CASSLAGQGPYGYTF. CDR3 coding DNA: TGTGCCAGCAGCTTAGCGGGGCAGGGGCCCTATGGCTACACCTTC.